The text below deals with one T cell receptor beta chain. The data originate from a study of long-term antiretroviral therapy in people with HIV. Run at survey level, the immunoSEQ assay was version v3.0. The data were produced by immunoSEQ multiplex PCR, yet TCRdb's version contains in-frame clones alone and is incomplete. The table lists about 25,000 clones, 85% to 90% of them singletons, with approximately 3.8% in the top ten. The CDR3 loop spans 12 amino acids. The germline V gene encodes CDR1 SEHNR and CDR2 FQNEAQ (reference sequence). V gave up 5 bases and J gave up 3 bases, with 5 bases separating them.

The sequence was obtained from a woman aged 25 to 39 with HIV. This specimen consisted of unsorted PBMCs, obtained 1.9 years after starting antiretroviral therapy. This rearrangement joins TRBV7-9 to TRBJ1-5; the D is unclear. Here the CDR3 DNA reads TGTGCCAGCAGCCTCCCCAATCAGCCCCAGCATTTT. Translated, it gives CASSLPNQPQHF.